These 24 T cell receptor beta chains were sequenced from one sample in a study of post-analysis software for immune sequencing data. Tagging with unique molecular identifiers was a feature of the TCR beta cDNA libraries. Each CDR3 protein gets one entry after TCRdb re-called the PCR reads with MiXCR. The sample holds 160,000 or so distinct CDR3 sequences, about 36% seen once. This specimen was blood, taken after autologous hematopoietic stem cell transplantation. The receptors shown here come from a girl aged 10-17 years with multiple sclerosis.

This clonotype was counted only a few times. The rearrangement joins TRBV11-1 to TRBJ1-2, with D tentatively TRBD1 (5 bases). Trimming took 4 bases from V and 5 from J, leaving 11 bases between them. Germline V CDR1 and CDR2: SGHAT, FQDESV (reference sequence). This CDR3 is 13 amino acids long. CDR3 coding DNA: TGTGCCAGCAGCTACCGGGACCTTTATGGCTACACCTTC. Translation: CASSYRDLYGYTF.

The chain carries TRBV19 and TRBJ2-3; D is unresolved. Looked up from germline, CDR1 is LNHDA and CDR2 is SQIVND (reference sequence). This CDR3 comprises 16 residues. V dropped 3 bases and J dropped 1 base, with 14 bases sitting between them. Here the CDR3 DNA reads TGTGCCAGTAGTATTCAAGACCAGAAGGGCACAGATACGCAGTATTTT. Amino acids: CASSIQDQKGTDTQYF.

This clonotype was seen more than once but under ten times. This sequence joins TRBV30 and TRBJ1-5; D remains unclear. Germline assignment: CDR1 GTSNPN and CDR2 SVGIG (reference sequence). V lost 3 bases and J lost 6, with 9 bases in between. The CDR3 totals 12 residues. CDR3 protein: CAWSVLGQPQHF. The CDR3 DNA is TGTGCCTGGAGCGTCTTAGGTCAGCCCCAGCATTTT.

The chain employs TRBV29-1 and TRBJ2-4; D gene ambiguous. This CDR3 comprises 11 residues. Germline V gene data show CDR1 as SQVTM and CDR2 as ANQGSEA. V lost 5 bases and J 4 bases, leaving 6 bases between the germline ends. The CDR3: CSVWWKNIQYF. In DNA, the CDR3 is TGCAGCGTTTGGTGGAAAAACATTCAGTACTTC.

The CDR3 region is CASSPSTAHRVQETQYF. DNA of the CDR3: TGTGCCAGCAGCCCTTCAACGGCACACCGCGTCCAAGAGACCCAGTACTTC. This chain joins TRBV5-6 and TRBJ2-5; D is uncertain. Trimming removed 4 bases from V and 1 base from J, with 20 bases in between. This CDR3 contains 17 residues. Per the germline V gene, CDR1 is SGHDT and CDR2 is YYEEEE. Full variable domain (outside the CDR3, taken from reference TRBV5-6 and TRBJ2-5): DAGVTQSPTHLIKTRGQQVTLRCSPKSGHDTVSWYQQALGQGPQFIFQYYEEEERQRGNFPDRFSGHQFPNYSSELNVNALLLGDSALYLCASSPSTAHRVQETQYFGPGTRLLVL.

A few counts support this clonotype. The chain links TRBV4-3 to TRBJ2-1; 10 nucleotides agree with TRBD2. With 0 bases clipped from V and 8 bases from J, the junction kept 10 bases outside the gene matches. The CDR3 sequence is 17 residues long. Germline V gene lookup returns CDR1 LGHNA and CDR2 YSLEER. CDR3 sequence reads: CASSQERASGRTDEQFF. As DNA, the CDR3 is TGCGCCAGCAGCCAAGAAAGAGCTAGCGGGAGAACCGATGAGCAGTTCTTC.

The chain combines TRBV5-1 with TRBJ2-6, with D unresolved. The V gene's germline CDR1 is SGHRS and CDR2 YFSETQ. This CDR3 has 12 amino acids. With 7 bases removed from V and 5 bases from J, the gap between germline ends came to 7 bases. The CDR3 is CASALRANVLTF. Here the CDR3 DNA reads TGCGCCAGCGCCCTACGGGCCAACGTCCTGACTTTC.

This clonotype showed up just a few times. The chain combines TRBV6-5 with TRBJ2-2, with D perhaps TRBD1 or TRBD2 (5 bases each). Trimming stripped 6 bases from V and 0 bases from J, with 14 bases between. The length of the CDR3 is 16 residues. Germline V CDR1 and CDR2: MNHEY, SVGAGI. CDR3 in amino acids: CASSHPGPTNTGELFF. The CDR3 DNA sequence: TGTGCCAGCAGCCACCCGGGACCGACGAACACCGGGGAGCTGTTTTTT.

This clonotype appeared a few times. The V and J genes are TRBV5-1 and TRBJ2-4; D is uncertain. CDR3 length: 17 residues. Germline CDR1 is SGHRS and CDR2 is YFSETQ. Trimming cost V 0 bases and J 0 bases, with 13 bases left between them. DNA for the CDR3: TGCGCCAGCAGCTTGGCCTCTGGGGTCGTAGCCAAAAACATTCAGTACTTC. Translating gives CASSLASGVVAKNIQYF.

The J gene is TRBJ2-5, the V gene TRBV20-1, with 8 bases lining up with TRBD2. The CDR3 has 12 residues. The trim removed 8 bases at V and 3 bases at J, leaving 5 bases unmatched. Germline V gene sequence: CDR1 DFQATT, CDR2 SNEGSKA (reference sequence). CDR3 sequence: CSYGTSKETQYF. The CDR3 nucleotides are TGCAGTTACGGGACTAGTAAAGAGACCCAGTACTTC.

This clonotype has only a few counts. The germline gene is not matched at one end of the junction; a read error may be the cause. The rearrangement uses TRBV20-1 and TRBJ2-7; 10 nucleotides align to TRBD2. The DNA end is more similar to TRBJ2-5, so the J call may be wrong. Germline values: CDR1 DFQATT, CDR2 SNEGSKA (reference sequence). CDR3 length: 12 residues. For the CDR3, the DNA is TGCAGGGCTAGCGGGGGTGGAGAGACCCAGTACTTC. Amino acid sequence: CRASGGGETQYF.

The chain combines TRBV11-2 with TRBJ2-3; D not resolved. The V end was cut by 1 base, the J end by 4 bases, with 6 bases between. This CDR3 spans 13 amino acids. Germline V gene sequence: CDR1 SGHAT, CDR2 FQNNGV. The CDR3 sequence is CASSLATADTQYF. CDR3 nucleotides: TGTGCCAGCAGCTTAGCTACAGCAGATACGCAGTATTTT. Full variable domain (missing parts from reference TRBV11-2 and TRBJ2-3): EAGVAQSPRYKIIEKRQSVAFWCNPISGHATLYWYQQILGQGPKLLIQFQNNGVVDDSQLPKDRFSAERLKGVDSTLKIQPAKLEDSAVYLCASSLATADTQYFGPGTRLTVL.

A few counts support this clonotype. This chain connects TRBV25-1 to TRBJ2-1, with TRBD1 identical over 7 bases. This CDR3 is built from 14 residues. Germline V gene data show CDR1 as MGHDK and CDR2 as SYGVNS. V gave up 1 base and J gave up 5 bases; unmatched junction bases: 2. CDR3 sequence reads: CASSESGTDNEQFF. CDR3 DNA: TGTGCCAGCAGTGAATCCGGGACAGACAATGAGCAGTTCTTC. The complete variable domain, with remaining parts taken from reference TRBV25-1 and TRBJ2-1, reads EADIYQTPRYLVIGTGKKITLECSQTMGHDKMYWYQQDPGMELHLIHYSYGVNSTEKGDLSSESTVSRIRTEHFPLTLESARPSHTSQYLCASSESGTDNEQFFGPGTRLTVL.

This clonotype was counted a few times. The chain recombines TRBV13 with TRBJ2-3; 11 nucleotides agree with TRBD2. J gave up 1 base and V 5 bases, and 8 bases lay outside the gene matches. The germline gives CDR1 PRHDT, CDR2 FYEKMQ (reference sequence). The CDR3 sequence is 17 residues long. The DNA for the CDR3 is TGTGCCAGCAGCCAAAGCGGACTAGCGGGTCGCACAGATACGCAGTATTTT. This codes for CASSQSGLAGRTDTQYF.

This clonotype was seen a handful of times. The chain uses TRBV20-1 and TRBJ2-3; TRBD2 matches at 14 bases. Germline V lookup: CDR1 DFQATT, CDR2 SNEGSKA (reference sequence). The trim removed 6 bases at V and 6 bases at J, leaving 11 bases unmatched. This CDR3 contains 16 residues. Here the CDR3 reads CSAVGTSGRKSDTQYF. DNA for the CDR3: TGCAGTGCCGTCGGGACTAGCGGGAGAAAGAGCGATACGCAGTATTTT.

The chain couples TRBV29-1 to TRBJ1-1, with 7 nucleotides matching TRBD1. Germline V gene sequence: CDR1 SQVTM, CDR2 ANQGSEA. The J segment lost 3 bases and the V segment lost 8 bases, leaving 6 bases of the junction unmatched. This CDR3 spans 12 amino acids. CDR3 coding DNA: TGCAGCACTGTCACAGGGGACACTGAAGCTTTCTTT. Amino acids: CSTVTGDTEAFF.

A few counts support this clonotype. The J gene is TRBJ1-1, the V gene TRBV7-9; unclear D gene. This CDR3 comprises 12 residues. CDR1 is SEHNR, CDR2 FQNEAQ, per germline (reference sequence). Trimming removed 1 base at V and 7 bases at J, with 7 bases between. The CDR3 is CASSLERNEAFF. The DNA of the CDR3 is TGTGCCAGCAGCTTAGAGAGGAATGAAGCTTTCTTT.

The chain recombines TRBV4-3 with TRBJ2-7; 8 nucleotides line up with TRBD2. CDR3 length: 16 amino acids. From germline, CDR1 is LGHNA and CDR2 YSLEER. Trimming cost V 1 base and J 0 bases; bases outside gene matches: 5. The CDR3 loop reads CASSQVRAGDSYEQYF. The CDR3 region has the DNA TGCGCCAGCAGCCAAGTTCGAGCGGGGGACTCCTACGAGCAGTACTTC.

The CDR3 is CSARGRTENSPLHF. CDR3 nucleotides: TGCAGTGCTAGAGGGCGCACCGAGAATTCACCCCTCCACTTT. The chain employs TRBV20-1 and TRBJ1-6, with D unresolved. The CDR3 is 14 amino acids. Trimming removed 1 base from V and 7 bases from J, with 11 bases in between. In germline, CDR1 is DFQATT, CDR2 SNEGSKA (reference sequence).

The V call is TRBV4-3, the J call TRBJ2-1; TRBD1 agrees at 7 bases. The CDR3 is 15 residues long. J was trimmed by 4 bases and V by 3 bases; bases with no gene match: 6. Germline lookup yields CDR1 LGHNA and CDR2 YSLEER. The chain's CDR3 is CASSQGQILYNEQFF. The CDR3 DNA sequence: TGCGCCAGCAGCCAGGGACAGATCCTTTACAATGAGCAGTTCTTC.

The chain carries TRBV5-5 and TRBJ2-5, with TRBD1 matching over 7 bases. V gave up 3 bases and J gave up 4 bases; unmatched junction bases: 6. The CDR3 runs 14 residues. Looked up from germline, CDR1 is SGHKS and CDR2 is YYEKEE (reference sequence). The CDR3 DNA reads as TGTGCCAGCAGCTCGGGACAGCTCACAGAGACCCAGTACTTC. Protein product: CASSSGQLTETQYF.

The gene calls are TRBV29-1 and TRBJ1-1, with 7 bases lining up with TRBD1. J lost 4 bases, V lost 7 bases, and 3 bases had no gene match. Germline-derived CDR1 and CDR2 are SQVTM and ANQGSEA. This CDR3 is built from 11 residues. CDR3 sequence reads: CSGNRGTEAFF. The DNA for the CDR3 is TGCAGCGGAAACAGGGGCACTGAAGCTTTCTTT.

This chain's CDR3 is CASSLATVTGYTF. The DNA of the CDR3 is TGTGCCAGCAGTTTAGCGACAGTCACCGGCTACACCTTC. The V call is TRBV12-3 or TRBV12-4, the J call TRBJ1-2, with D possibly TRBD1 on 5 matching bases. V lost 0 bases and J lost 8, with 10 bases in between. The CDR3 loop spans 13 amino acids.

The chain recombines TRBV12-3 or TRBV12-4 with TRBJ2-3; 11 bases agree with TRBD2. The CDR3 spans 15 residues. V lost 6 bases to trimming and J lost 2 bases; unmatched junction nucleotides: 4. Here the CDR3 DNA reads TGTGCCAGCAGACGACTAGCGGGGACCACAGATACGCAGTATTTT. Translating gives CASRRLAGTTDTQYF.